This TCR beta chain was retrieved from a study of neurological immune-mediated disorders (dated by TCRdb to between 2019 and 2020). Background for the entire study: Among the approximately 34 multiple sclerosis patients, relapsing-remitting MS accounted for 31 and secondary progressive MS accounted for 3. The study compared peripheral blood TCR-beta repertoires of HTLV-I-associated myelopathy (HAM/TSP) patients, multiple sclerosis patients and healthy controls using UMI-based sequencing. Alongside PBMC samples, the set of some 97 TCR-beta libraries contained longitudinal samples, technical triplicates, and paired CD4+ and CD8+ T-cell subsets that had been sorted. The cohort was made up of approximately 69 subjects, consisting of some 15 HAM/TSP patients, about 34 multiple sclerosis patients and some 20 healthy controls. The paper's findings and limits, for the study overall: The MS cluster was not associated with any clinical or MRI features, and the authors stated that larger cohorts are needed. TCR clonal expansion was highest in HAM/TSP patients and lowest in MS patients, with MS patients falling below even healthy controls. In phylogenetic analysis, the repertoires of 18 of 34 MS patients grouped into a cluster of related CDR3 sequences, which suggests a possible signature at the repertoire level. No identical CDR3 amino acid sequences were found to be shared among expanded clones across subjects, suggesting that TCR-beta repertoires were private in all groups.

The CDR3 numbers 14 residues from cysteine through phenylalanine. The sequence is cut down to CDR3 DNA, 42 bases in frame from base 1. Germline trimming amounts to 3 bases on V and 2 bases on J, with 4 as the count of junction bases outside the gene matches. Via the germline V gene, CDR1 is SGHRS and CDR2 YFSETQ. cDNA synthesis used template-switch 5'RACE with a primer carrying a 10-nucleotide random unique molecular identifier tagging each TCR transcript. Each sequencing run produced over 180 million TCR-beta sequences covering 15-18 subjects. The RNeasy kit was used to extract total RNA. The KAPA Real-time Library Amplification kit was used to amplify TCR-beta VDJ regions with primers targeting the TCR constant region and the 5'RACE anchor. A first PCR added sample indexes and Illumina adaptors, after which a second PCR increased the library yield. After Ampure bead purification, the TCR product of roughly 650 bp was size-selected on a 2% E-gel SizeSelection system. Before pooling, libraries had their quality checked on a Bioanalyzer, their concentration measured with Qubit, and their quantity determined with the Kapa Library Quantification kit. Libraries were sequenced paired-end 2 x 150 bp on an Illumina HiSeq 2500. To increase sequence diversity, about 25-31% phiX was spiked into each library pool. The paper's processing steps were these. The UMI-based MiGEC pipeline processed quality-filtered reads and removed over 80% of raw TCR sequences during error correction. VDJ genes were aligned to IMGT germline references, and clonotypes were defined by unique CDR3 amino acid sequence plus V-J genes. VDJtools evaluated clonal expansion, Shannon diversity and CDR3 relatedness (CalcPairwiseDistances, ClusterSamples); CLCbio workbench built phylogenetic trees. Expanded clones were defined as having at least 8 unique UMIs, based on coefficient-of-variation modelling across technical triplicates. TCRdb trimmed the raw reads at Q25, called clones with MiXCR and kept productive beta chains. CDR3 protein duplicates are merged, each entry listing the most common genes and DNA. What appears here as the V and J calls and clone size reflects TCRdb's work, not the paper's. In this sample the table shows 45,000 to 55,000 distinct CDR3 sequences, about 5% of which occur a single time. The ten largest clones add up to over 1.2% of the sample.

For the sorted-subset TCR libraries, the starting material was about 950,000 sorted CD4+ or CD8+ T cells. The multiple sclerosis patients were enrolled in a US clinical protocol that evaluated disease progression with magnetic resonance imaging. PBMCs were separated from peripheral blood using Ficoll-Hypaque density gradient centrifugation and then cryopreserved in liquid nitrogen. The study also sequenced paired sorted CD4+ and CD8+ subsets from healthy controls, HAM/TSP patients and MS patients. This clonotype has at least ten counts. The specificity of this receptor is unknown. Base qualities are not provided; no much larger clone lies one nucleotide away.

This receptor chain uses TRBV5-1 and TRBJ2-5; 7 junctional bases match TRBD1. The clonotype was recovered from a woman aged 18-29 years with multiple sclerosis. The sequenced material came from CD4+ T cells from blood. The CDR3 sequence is CASSSRTGQETQYF. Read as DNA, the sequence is TGCGCCAGCAGCTCGAGGACAGGACAAGAGACCCAGTACTTC.